This passage covers 7 T cell receptor beta chains from one sample sequenced in a study of blood T cell repertoires in COVID-19. Assay used: immunoSEQ multiplex PCR; TCRdb lists only in-frame clones, some missing. The sample holds 90,000 to 100,000 clones; approximately 85% are singletons and the top ten take around an eighth. The sample comprised peripheral blood. Every receptor here comes from a human donor in a cohort sampled during active COVID-19.

The rearrangement uses TRBV6-5 and TRBJ2-7; D remains unclear. The V gene lost 6 bases and the J gene lost 2 bases, with 17 bases spanning the gap. This CDR3 has 15 amino acids. The germline V gene encodes CDR1 MNHEY and CDR2 SVGAGI. The DNA of the CDR3 is TGTGCCAGCAGGCTTGCCGGGTCAGCCCCCTACGAGCAGTACTTC. This sequence encodes CASRLAGSAPYEQYF.

This clone appeared once. This rearrangement joins TRBV12-3 or TRBV12-4 to TRBJ2-1; the D is unclear. The CDR3 consists of 12 residues. Deletions cut 6 bases from V and 5 bases from J, with 8 bases between. The CDR3 loop is CASRVADNEQFF. The DNA for the CDR3 is TGTGCCAGCAGGGTAGCTGACAATGAGCAGTTCTTC.

The chain recombines TRBV27 with TRBJ2-2; D is undetermined. Between the trimmed V and J ends, which lost 2 bases and 1 base, there was a span of 5 bases. This CDR3 has 14 residues. The germline CDR1 and CDR2 sequences are MNHEY and SMNVEV (reference sequence). The CDR3: CASSLSRNTGELFF. CDR3 nucleotide sequence: TGTGCCAGCAGTTTAAGCCGGAACACCGGGGAGCTGTTTTTT.

The rearrangement links TRBV9 to TRBJ2-2; 7 positions agree with TRBD1. Germline lookup yields CDR1 SGDLS and CDR2 YYNGEE. With V trimmed by 5 bases and J by 1 base, 2 bases remained unmatched. The CDR3 totals 14 residues. Written as DNA, the CDR3 is TGTGCCAGCAGGGGACAGCTGAACACCGGGGAGCTGTTTTTT. Translated, it gives CASRGQLNTGELFF.

The genes are TRBV9 and TRBJ2-2; a possible D gene is TRBD1 (5 bases). Trimming removed 3 bases at V and 5 bases at J, with 11 bases between. The germline gives CDR1 SGDLS, CDR2 YYNGEE. The CDR3 covers 14 residues. The CDR3 sequence: CASSAAGHTGELFF. DNA of the CDR3: TGTGCCAGCAGCGCTGCAGGGCATACCGGGGAGCTGTTTTTT. The full variable domain, completed using reference TRBV9 and TRBJ2-2, is DSGVTQTPKHLITATGQRVTLRCSPRSGDLSVYWYQQSLDQGLQFLIQYYNGEERAKGNILERFSAQQFPDLHSELNLSSLELGDSALYFCASSAAGHTGELFFGEGSRLTVL.

V usage is TRBV11-3 and J usage is TRBJ2-3; D unresolved. This CDR3 region has 11 residues. CDR1 and CDR2 (germline): SGHNT, YENEEA. Trimming stripped 6 bases from V and 5 bases from J, with 6 bases between. CDR3 bases: TGTGCCAGCAGTAACGGAGATACGCAGTATTTT. This encodes CASSNGDTQYF.

The count of this clone is one. V gene TRBV24-1 combines with J gene TRBJ1-2; possible D gene TRBD1, 6 bases. Germline V gives CDR1 KGHDR, CDR2 SFDVKD. V lost 5 bases and J 6 bases, leaving 9 bases between the germline ends. CDR3 length equals 12 residues. The CDR3 loop reads CATSGGGHGYTF. The CDR3 coding sequence is TGTGCCACCAGTGGGGGGGGCCATGGCTACACCTTC.